These T cell receptor beta chains were read from a single sample in a study of blood T cell repertoires in COVID-19. The data were produced by immunoSEQ multiplex PCR, yet TCRdb's version contains in-frame clones alone and is incomplete. The table lists some 200,000 clones, 81% of them singletons. The sequenced sample consisted of PBMCs or T cells enriched from blood (not recorded which). These TCRs come from a woman in her fifties or sixties with acute COVID-19. Both conserved end residues are part of each CDR3. D genes are given only for firm matches. Expanded clones are given a class, and other clones once, few, many or no size at all.

CDR3 DNA	CDR3 protein	D gene	clone size	J gene	V gene
TGTGCCAGCAGCCAAGCCGGCAGGACGAGCGGGGCTTTCTTT	CASSQAGRTSGAFF	NA	NA	TRBJ1-1	TRBV3-1/TRBV3-2
TGTGCCAGCAGTTTATGGGGCGTAAGGGGGAGAGGCACTGAAGCTTTCTTT	CASSLWGVRGRGTEAFF	NA	NA	TRBJ1-1	TRBV28
TGTGCCAGCAGCGCCCTCCCAGGGTACGAGCAGTACTTC	CASSALPGYEQYF	NA	few	TRBJ2-7	TRBV9
TGTGCCAGCAGCAAAAAACTTGACAGGAGTGAAACCGGGGAGCTGTTTTTT	CASSKKLDRSETGELFF	NA	once	TRBJ2-2	TRBV21-1
TGTGCCAGCAGCCCGACAGTTAATCAGCCCCAGCATTTT	CASSPTVNQPQHF	NA	NA	TRBJ1-5	TRBV7-9
TGTGCCAGCAGTTACCAGTTGGCAACTAATGAAAAACTGTTTTTT	CASSYQLATNEKLFF	NA	NA	TRBJ1-4	TRBV6-5
TGTGCCAGCTCCGCACAGGGGTCCGCCTACGAGCAGTACTTC	CASSAQGSAYEQYF	TRBD1	NA	TRBJ2-7	TRBV18
TGTGCCAGTAGTGGAGAGAGGAGCAATCAGCCCCAGCATTTT	CASSGERSNQPQHF	NA	NA	TRBJ1-5	TRBV19
TGCGCCAGCAGCCAAGCGGCGGGCCTTAATTCACCCCTCCACTTT	CASSQAAGLNSPLHF	NA	NA	TRBJ1-6	TRBV4-3
TGTGCCAGCTCACAACAGGGGGCAAGTACGAATGAGCAGTTCTTC	CASSQQGASTNEQFF	TRBD1	once	TRBJ2-1	TRBV18
TGTGCCAGCAGCCGACAGGGGTGGGCTGGAAACACCATATATTTT	CASSRQGWAGNTIYF	TRBD1	NA	TRBJ1-3	TRBV6-5
TGTGCCAGCAGCTTATATGGCGGGACCAGACAAGAGACCCAGTACTTC	CASSLYGGTRQETQYF	NA	NA	TRBJ2-5	TRBV7-9
TGTGCCAGCGGAACAGCGAACACCGGGGAGCTGTTTTTT	CASGTANTGELFF	NA	few	TRBJ2-2	TRBV25-1
TGTGCCAGCAGCCCCCAGGCGGTCGGGGGTTATAATTCACCCCTCCACTTT	CASSPQAVGGYNSPLHF	NA	NA	TRBJ1-6	TRBV7-9
TGTGCCAGCAGTTTCATGGGCAGGGGTAATCAGCGGGAGTTTGTAACAGATACGCAGTATTTT	CASSFMGRGNQREFVTDTQYF	TRBD2	NA	TRBJ2-3	TRBV28
TGTGCCAGCAGCCAGGATACAGGGTCTGGGGCCAACGTCCTGACTTTC	CASSQDTGSGANVLTF	NA	NA	TRBJ2-6	TRBV4-2
TGTGCCAGCAGCCCCCGGGGGGCCTCTGGAAACACCATATATTTT	CASSPRGASGNTIYF	NA	NA	TRBJ1-3	TRBV7-9
TGCGCCAGCAGCTGGGGGGCCCCAGGGGGCCGGCTCGAGACCCAGTACTTC	CASSWGAPGGRLETQYF	TRBD1	NA	TRBJ2-5	TRBV5-1
TGTGCCAGCAGCCCGGGGACAGGGATCAATGAGCAGTTCTTC	CASSPGTGINEQFF	TRBD1	NA	TRBJ2-1	TRBV14
TGCGCCAGCAGCGCGGGTTGGCGACAGGGGAATATAGGCTCCTACAATGAGCAGTTCTTC	CASSAGWRQGNIGSYNEQFF	TRBD1	NA	TRBJ2-1	TRBV5-1
TGCGCCAGCAGCCCAAGGGGGGGATTCAATCAGCCCCAGCATTTT	CASSPRGGFNQPQHF	NA	NA	TRBJ1-5	TRBV5-1
TGTGCCAGCAGCTCCGCAGGGGCCGCCGTAGGACCCCTCCACTTT	CASSSAGAAVGPLHF	NA	NA	TRBJ1-6	TRBV7-8
TGTGCCAGCAGTTACAATAGCGGGGGAGGGAACGAGCAGTACTTC	CASSYNSGGGNEQYF	TRBD2	NA	TRBJ2-7	TRBV6-5
TGCAGCGTTATACAGGAAAACACTGAAGCTTTCTTT	CSVIQENTEAFF	NA	NA	TRBJ1-1	TRBV29-1
TGTGCCAGCAGCCTAGGGACAGCCAACTATGGCTACACCTTC	CASSLGTANYGYTF	TRBD1	NA	TRBJ1-2	TRBV7-8
TGTGCCAGCGGGCAGGTAGGCTCGGCTGGCTACACCTTC	CASGQVGSAGYTF	NA	NA	TRBJ1-2	TRBV3-1/TRBV3-2
TGTGCCAGCAGTTCGGACAGGGGGCGCGGGACTGAAGCTTTCTTT	CASSSDRGRGTEAFF	TRBD1	NA	TRBJ1-1	TRBV27
TGTGCCAGCAGCCACTTACAGGGGTATGGCTACACCTTC	CASSHLQGYGYTF	TRBD1	NA	TRBJ1-2	TRBV7-8
TGTGCCAGCAGTTTGTCAGGGTCTCTAAAGGCCGAAGCTTTCTTT	CASSLSGSLKAEAFF	NA	NA	TRBJ1-1	TRBV28
TGTGCCACCCGGGACACCGGACCAGGGACGCAGTATTTT	CATRDTGPGTQYF	NA	NA	TRBJ2-3	TRBV27
TGCAGCGCGAGACTGACAGGGGGCTACGAGCAGTACTTC	CSARLTGGYEQYF	TRBD1	once	TRBJ2-7	TRBV29-1
TGTGCCAGCAGCCAAGAGTCTCCCACCGGGACAGGGAAGGAAGAGACCCAGTACTTC	CASSQESPTGTGKEETQYF	TRBD1	NA	TRBJ2-5	TRBV3-1/TRBV3-2
TGCAGCGTTACAGGGTGGGACACTGAAGCTTTCTTT	CSVTGWDTEAFF	NA	NA	TRBJ1-1	TRBV29-1
TGTGCCAGCACTCCTTGGGGGGATGGCTACACCTTC	CASTPWGDGYTF	NA	NA	TRBJ1-2	TRBV7-9
TGCGCCAGCAGCCGCCGCCAGTTCCGCAGCGGGGGGGCGGATACGCAGTATTTT	CASSRRQFRSGGADTQYF	TRBD2	NA	TRBJ2-3	TRBV4-1
TGTGCCAGCAGTTACTTCGCGTACAACACCGGGGAGCTGTTTTTT	CASSYFAYNTGELFF	NA	NA	TRBJ2-2	TRBV6-2/TRBV6-3